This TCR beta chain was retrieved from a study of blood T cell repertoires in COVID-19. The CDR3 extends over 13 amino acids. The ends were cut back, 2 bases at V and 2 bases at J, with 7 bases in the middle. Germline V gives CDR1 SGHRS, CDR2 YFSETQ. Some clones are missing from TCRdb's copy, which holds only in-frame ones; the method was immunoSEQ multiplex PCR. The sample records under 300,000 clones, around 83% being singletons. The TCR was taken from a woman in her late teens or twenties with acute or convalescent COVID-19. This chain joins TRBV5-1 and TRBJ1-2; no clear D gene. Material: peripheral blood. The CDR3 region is CASSLALNYGYTF. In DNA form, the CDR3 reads TGCGCCAGCAGCTTAGCGCTAAACTATGGCTACACCTTC.